This note documents a single TCR beta chain sequence. This specimen belongs to a study of cytomegalovirus exposure and HLA in healthy donors. PCR employed 60 Vbeta and 13 Jbeta primers. Profiling relied on immunoSEQ multiplex PCR, and the TCRdb table lists in-frame clones only, not all of them. Of over 120,000 clones listed, 70% to 85% are singletons. This CDR3 has 13 amino acids. Germline V gene lookup returns CDR1 SGHKS and CDR2 YYEKEE (reference sequence). The ends were cut back, 0 bases at V and 3 bases at J, with 4 bases in the middle. This TCR derives from a woman aged 55-75 years in good health and CMV-seropositive. Sequencing was performed on PBMCs. The gene calls are TRBV5-5 and TRBJ2-1; D is ambiguous. The CDR3 DNA reads TGTGCCAGCAGCTTGGACATCTACAATGAGCAGTTCTTC. As protein: CASSLDIYNEQFF.